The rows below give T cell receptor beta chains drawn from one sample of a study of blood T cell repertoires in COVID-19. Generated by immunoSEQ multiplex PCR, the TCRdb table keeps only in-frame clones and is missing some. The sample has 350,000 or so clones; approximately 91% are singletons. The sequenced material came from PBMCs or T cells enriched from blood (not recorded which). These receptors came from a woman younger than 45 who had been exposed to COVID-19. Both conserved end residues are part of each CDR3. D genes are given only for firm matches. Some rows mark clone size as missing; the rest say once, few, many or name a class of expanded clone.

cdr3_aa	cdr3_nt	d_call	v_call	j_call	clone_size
CASSLVGVTSGGYYEQYF	TGTGCCAGCAGTTTAGTAGGGGTGACTAGCGGGGGATACTACGAGCAGTACTTC	TRBD2	TRBV27	TRBJ2-7	-
CASSLIPGTGDEQFF	TGTGCCAGCAGCTTAATTCCCGGGACAGGGGATGAGCAGTTCTTC	TRBD1	TRBV11-2	TRBJ2-1	-
CATSDLGREREQFF	TGTGCCACCAGTGATTTAGGGCGGGAGCGTGAGCAGTTCTTC	TRBD2	TRBV24-1	TRBJ2-1	-
CASSSGLAGGNEQYF	TGTGCCAGCTCATCCGGACTAGCGGGAGGGAATGAGCAGTACTTC	TRBD2	TRBV18	TRBJ2-7	few
CASSTDRSTEAFF	TGTGCCAGCAGTACGGACAGGAGCACTGAAGCTTTCTTT	TRBD1	TRBV6-5	TRBJ1-1	-
CASKVGRETQYF	TGTGCCAGCAAGGTCGGGAGAGAGACCCAGTACTTC	-	TRBV28	TRBJ2-5	-
CASSQGSARGTYEQYF	TGCGCCAGCAGCCAGGGGTCGGCCAGGGGTACCTACGAGCAGTACTTC	-	TRBV4-1	TRBJ2-7	-
CASSPLQGLNTEAFF	TGTGCCAGTAGTCCACTACAGGGCTTGAACACTGAAGCTTTCTTT	-	TRBV19	TRBJ1-1	-
CASSPQRGGNEQFF	TGTGCCAGCAGCCCGCAGAGGGGGGGCAATGAGCAGTTCTTC	-	TRBV7-2	TRBJ2-1	-
CASSLSSGVNTEAFF	TGTGCCAGCAGTTTATCGTCCGGGGTGAACACTGAAGCTTTCTTT	-	TRBV28	TRBJ1-1	once
CASSLTAKANSAGEGYNEQFF	TGTGCCAGCAGCTTAACGGCTAAAGCTAATAGCGCGGGAGAGGGTTACAATGAGCAGTTCTTC	TRBD2	TRBV7-3	TRBJ2-1	-
CASSHPDGQGVFGANVLTF	TGTGCCAGCAGTCACCCTGATGGACAGGGGGTCTTTGGGGCCAACGTCCTGACTTTC	TRBD1	TRBV6-6	TRBJ2-6	once
CASSFRTGEGYTF	TGTGCCAGCAGTTTTCGGACAGGGGAGGGCTACACCTTC	TRBD1	TRBV28	TRBJ1-2	-
CASSPRATNEKLFF	TGTGCCAGCTCACCACGGGCCACTAATGAAAAACTGTTTTTT	-	TRBV18	TRBJ1-4	-
CASSFLGRNYGYTF	TGTGCCAGCAGCTTCCTTGGGCGCAACTATGGCTACACCTTC	-	TRBV7-9	TRBJ1-2	-
CAISESGETQYF	TGTGCCATCAGTGAGTCCGGGGAGACCCAGTACTTC	-	TRBV10-3	TRBJ2-5	-
CASSYSSSYEQYF	TGCGCCAGCAGCTATAGCAGCTCCTACGAGCAGTACTTC	-	TRBV4-1	TRBJ2-7	few
CASSLLGQGFDNVLTF	TGTGCCAGCAGTTTGCTGGGGCAGGGGTTTGACAACGTCCTGACTTTC	-	TRBV28	TRBJ2-6	-
CATSDLPGGRVDTQYF	TGTGCCACCAGTGATTTGCCGGGAGGGCGCGTAGATACGCAGTATTTT	TRBD2	TRBV24-1	TRBJ2-3	few
CASSVDRDRGLDGYTF	TGTGCCAGCAGCGTAGACCGGGACAGGGGGCTAGATGGCTACACCTTC	TRBD1	TRBV9	TRBJ1-2	-
CASREVPDRVSGELFF	TGTGCCAGCAGGGAAGTCCCGGACAGGGTTTCCGGGGAGCTGTTTTTT	TRBD1	TRBV7-9	TRBJ2-2	-
CASSLDLQGANYGYTF	TGTGCCAGCAGCTTAGATTTACAGGGGGCGAACTATGGCTACACCTTC	TRBD1	TRBV11-2	TRBJ1-2	-
CASRATSGTYEQYF	TGCGCCAGCAGAGCGACTAGCGGGACGTACGAGCAGTACTTC	TRBD2	TRBV5-1	TRBJ2-7	-
CASSQGAGAYNSPLHF	TGTGCCAGTTCCCAGGGGGCAGGTGCCTATAATTCACCCCTCCACTTT	TRBD1	TRBV19	TRBJ1-6	-
CASSLGPGDHYNSPLHF	TGCGCCAGCAGCTTGGGCCCAGGGGACCACTATAATTCACCCCTCCACTTT	-	TRBV5-1	TRBJ1-6	-
CASSLSSGANVLTF	TGTGCCAGCAGCTTATCGAGTGGGGCCAACGTCCTGACTTTC	-	TRBV11-2	TRBJ2-6	-
CASSSPDREYNSPLHF	TGTGCCAGCAGTTCCCCGGACAGGGAATATAATTCACCCCTCCACTTT	TRBD1	TRBV6-5	TRBJ1-6	-
CASRGQGARGTDTQYF	TGTGCCAGCAGAGGACAGGGGGCCCGGGGCACAGATACGCAGTATTTT	TRBD1	TRBV2	TRBJ2-3	-
CASSQATSGRAETYEQYF	TGTGCCAGCAGCCAAGCAACTAGCGGGAGGGCCGAGACCTACGAGCAGTACTTC	TRBD2	TRBV3-1/TRBV3-2	TRBJ2-7	-
CASPEGATEAFF	TGCGCCAGCCCAGAGGGGGCCACTGAAGCTTTCTTT	TRBD1	TRBV5-1	TRBJ1-1	-
CATLGQLNTEAFF	TGTGCCACCCTGGGACAGCTGAACACTGAAGCTTTCTTT	TRBD1	TRBV14	TRBJ1-1	-
CSASPRGTGVSYEQYF	TGCAGTGCTAGTCCCCGGGGGACAGGGGTATCCTACGAGCAGTACTTC	TRBD1	TRBV20-1	TRBJ2-7	-
CASSSLVNEQFF	TGCGCCAGCAGCTCCCTTGTGAATGAGCAGTTCTTC	-	TRBV10-1	TRBJ2-1	once
CASSESGGSYNEQFF	TGCGCCAGCAGTGAGTCAGGGGGCTCCTACAATGAGCAGTTCTTC	-	TRBV10-1	TRBJ2-1	-
CASSDREAVGELFF	TGTGCCAGCAGTGACCGGGAGGCGGTCGGGGAGCTGTTTTTT	TRBD2	TRBV6-4	TRBJ2-2	few
CASSLEVAGEAFF	TGTGCCAGCAGTTTAGAGGTGGCAGGTGAAGCTTTCTTT	-	TRBV12-3/TRBV12-4	TRBJ1-1	-